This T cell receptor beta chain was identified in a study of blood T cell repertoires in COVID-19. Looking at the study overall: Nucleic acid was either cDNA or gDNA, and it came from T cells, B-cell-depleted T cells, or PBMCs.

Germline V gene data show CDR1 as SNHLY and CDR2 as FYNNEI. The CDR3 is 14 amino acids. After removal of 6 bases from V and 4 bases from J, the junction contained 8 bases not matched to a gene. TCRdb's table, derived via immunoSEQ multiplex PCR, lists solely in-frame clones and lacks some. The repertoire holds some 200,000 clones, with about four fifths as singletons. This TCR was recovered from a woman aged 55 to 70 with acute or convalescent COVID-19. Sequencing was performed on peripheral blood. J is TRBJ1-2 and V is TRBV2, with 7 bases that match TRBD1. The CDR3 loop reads CASSGTAVGYGYTF. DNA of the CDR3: TGTGCCAGCAGCGGGACAGCGGTCGGCTATGGCTACACCTTC.